The clone carrying this T cell receptor (beta chain) was seen a handful of times. Its antigen remains unknown. The data belong to a study of T cell clonality in common variable immunodeficiency. Sequenced by immunoSEQ multiplex PCR; TCRdb stores in-frame clones only, minus some. Recorded here are approximately 50,000 clones, with no singletons, and the ten leading clones hold about 2%. Patients and controls were mostly of Caucasian heritage. The study's findings and limits: Compared with healthy controls, CVID subjects showed increased TCRbeta clonality, mostly in about a third.

The sample consisted of peripheral blood mononuclear cells. The sequence came from a person aged 18-69 years in good health.

CDR3 bases read: TGTGCCAGCAGTCCCCAACTGGGGGCTTACGAC. Protein: CASSPQLGAYD. The whole CDR3 is CASSPQLGAYDYTF. This sequence joins TRBV7-2 and TRBJ1-2; possibly TRBD1 for D (6 bases). The CDR3 end lies 3 residues beyond the end of the read and is filled in from the germline J gene. The CDR3 is 14 amino acids. Germline CDR1 is SGHTA and CDR2 is FQGNSA.